This is a list of T cell receptor beta chains from one sample in a study of blood T cell repertoires in COVID-19. TCRdb keeps only in-frame clones here, not all; method: immunoSEQ multiplex PCR. Of about 410,000 clones in the sample, about 89% were seen once. Input material: peripheral blood. The receptors come from a middle-aged woman with COVID-19, enrolled during active disease. CDR3s include the opening cysteine and the closing phenylalanine or tryptophan. Each record gives: J gene, D gene, V gene, clone size, CDR3 DNA, CDR3 protein. A D gene is named only where the DNA matches it firmly. Clone size, where shown, is once, few, many, or a class for clones that have expanded.

TRBJ2-1 TRBD2 TRBV7-6 once TGTGCCAGCAGCTTATGGACTAGCGGGGCCCTGTCCTACAATGAGCAGTTCTTC CASSLWTSGALSYNEQFF
TRBJ2-7 . TRBV19 . TGTGCCAGTAGTATAGAATCCGACAGTTCCTACGAGCAGTACTTC CASSIESDSSYEQYF
TRBJ1-1 . TRBV7-2 . TGTGCCAGCAGCTCTTCGGTGAACACTGAAGCTTTCTTT CASSSSVNTEAFF
TRBJ2-7 . TRBV19 . TGTGCCAGTAGTCAAAGACAGACCAGCTCCTACGAGCAGTACTTC CASSQRQTSSYEQYF
TRBJ1-5 TRBD1 TRBV9 . TGTGCCAGCAGCGTAGGGACAGGGGATCAGCCCCAGCATTTT CASSVGTGDQPQHF
TRBJ1-5 . TRBV3-1/TRBV3-2 . TGTGCCAGCAGCCAAGGACAGGATAGCAATCAGCCCCAGCATTTT CASSQGQDSNQPQHF
TRBJ1-1 . TRBV6-5 . TGTGCCGCTGGACAGCCGGACGCTGAAGCTTTCTTT CAAGQPDAEAFF
TRBJ1-1 . TRBV6-2/TRBV6-3 . TGTGCCAGCAGTTACGTCCCGGGGTTCACTGAAGCTTTCTTT CASSYVPGFTEAFF
TRBJ2-1 . TRBV7-3 . TGTGCCAGCAGCTTATTAGCCCAGCCTAGCCCAAGGGACTATGAGCAGTTCTTC CASSLLAQPSPRDYEQFF
TRBJ1-6 . TRBV21-1 . TGTGCCAGCAGCAGCACAGGGGGCAGGAATTCACCCCTCCACTTT CASSSTGGRNSPLHF
TRBJ1-1 TRBD1 TRBV30 . TGTGCCTGGAGTTCGGACAGGGTGACTGAAGCTTTCTTT CAWSSDRVTEAFF
TRBJ2-7 TRBD2 TRBV7-6 . TGTGCCAGCAGCTTAGCCTCGACTAGCGGCTCCTACGAGCAGTACTTC CASSLASTSGSYEQYF
TRBJ2-2 . TRBV20-1 . TGCAGTGCTAGTGAAGCAGGGAACACCGGGGAGCTGTTTTTT CSASEAGNTGELFF
TRBJ2-7 . TRBV29-1 . TGCAGCGTTTTGAGAGGGGGTTCCTACGAGCAGTACTTC CSVLRGGSYEQYF
TRBJ2-1 TRBD2 TRBV28 . TGTGCCAGCAGTTTTACTAGCGGGGGGTACAATGAGCAGTTCTTC CASSFTSGGYNEQFF
TRBJ1-1 . TRBV7-9 . TGTGCCAGCAGTTCGTCTACCGGGGGACCCCCAGAGCCTTCCACTGAAGCTTTCTTT CASSSSTGGPPEPSTEAFF
TRBJ1-1 . TRBV6-2/TRBV6-3 once TGTGCCAGCAGTATGAACAGGGCCCCGAACACTGAAGCTTTCTTT CASSMNRAPNTEAFF
TRBJ2-7 TRBD2 TRBV27 . TGTGCCAGCAGTTCCAGGGGACTAGCGAACGAGCAGTACTTC CASSSRGLANEQYF
TRBJ1-1 . TRBV6-6 . TGTGCCAGCAGCGCGAGGGCAGGGGACACTGAAGCTTTCTTT CASSARAGDTEAFF
TRBJ1-5 . TRBV28 . TGTGCCAGCAGTTTGCTGAGTACCCAGCCCCAGCATTTT CASSLLSTQPQHF
TRBJ2-2 . TRBV9 . TGTGCCAGCAGCGTAAGGCCAGGACAGAGAAGGGTTCTGGTTACCGGGGAGCTGTTTTTT CASSVRPGQRRVLVTGELFF
TRBJ1-2 . TRBV3-1/TRBV3-2 . TGTGCCAGCACCAGACAACCGTCTAACTATGGCTACACCTTC CASTRQPSNYGYTF
TRBJ2-7 . TRBV7-7 . TGTGCTAGCAGCTTGGAGCTCACAGGGCACTACGGCGAGCAGTACTTC CASSLELTGHYGEQYF
TRBJ1-4 TRBD1 TRBV27 . TGTGCCAGCAGTGGGTGGGCGGGACAGGGCTTATCAACTAATGAAAAACTGTTTTTT CASSGWAGQGLSTNEKLFF
TRBJ1-2 TRBD1 TRBV2 . TGTGCCAGCAGCGAGGACAGGGGATATGGCTGGACCTTC CASSEDRGYGWTF
TRBJ1-4 TRBD1 TRBV7-8 . TGTGCCAGCAGTTGGACAGGGGAGGCTGAAAAACTGTTTTTT CASSWTGEAEKLFF
TRBJ1-1 . TRBV3-1/TRBV3-2 . TGTGCCAGCAGCCAATTTTACAGTAACACTGAAGCTTTCTTT CASSQFYSNTEAFF
TRBJ2-5 TRBD1 TRBV5-1 . TGCGCCAGCAGCTTGGTGGGACAGGAAGAGACCCAGTACTTC CASSLVGQEETQYF
TRBJ1-4 . TRBV5-1 . TGCGCCAGCAGCCTCCTGACCGGGTCGGGAAAACTGTTTTTT CASSLLTGSGKLFF
TRBJ1-2 . TRBV6-6 . TGTGCCAGCATTCCGGGGGGTAACTATGGCTACACCTTC CASIPGGNYGYTF
TRBJ1-1 TRBD1 TRBV5-1 . TGCGCCAGCAGTACAGACAGGGTTGACACTGAAGCTTTCTTT CASSTDRVDTEAFF
TRBJ1-1 . TRBV19 . TGTGCCAGTAGGGAAGGGGTGAACACTGAAGCTTTCTTT CASREGVNTEAFF
TRBJ1-5 . TRBV5-1 . TGCGCCAGCAGCGCAACACCCCATAAGCCCCAGCATTTT CASSATPHKPQHF
TRBJ2-2 TRBD2 TRBV27 . TGTGCCAGCAGTCCTCCGGGACTAGCGGGTGGATGGAACACCGGGGAGCTGTTTTTT CASSPPGLAGGWNTGELFF
TRBJ1-5 . TRBV18 . TGTGCCAGCTCAGAAACAGGGAACAATCAGCCCCAGCATTTT CASSETGNNQPQHF
TRBJ1-4 TRBD1 TRBV7-8 . TGTGCCAGCAGTTTACAGGGGCGGGTGTATGAAAAACTGTTTTTT CASSLQGRVYEKLFF
TRBJ2-5 . TRBV27 . TGTGCCAGCAGTTTAACCGGGGAAGGAGAGACCCAGTACTTC CASSLTGEGETQYF
TRBJ1-1 TRBD1 TRBV12-3/TRBV12-4 . TGTGCCAGCAACAGGGGGCTCGAAGCTTTCTTT CASNRGLEAFF
TRBJ1-1 . TRBV2 . TGTGCCAGCACCGGGGGTGCGGGGGACTTGAGTACTGAAGCTTTCTTT CASTGGAGDLSTEAFF
TRBJ2-4 TRBD1 TRBV6-5 . TGTGCCAGCACCCAGGGTACAGGGGGCATTCAGTACTTC CASTQGTGGIQYF
TRBJ1-6 TRBD1 TRBV4-1 many TGCGCCAGCAGCCGGCAACAGGGGGCGCGGAATTCACCCCTCCACTTT CASSRQQGARNSPLHF
TRBJ1-1 . TRBV19 . TGTGCCAGTAGTGTGGGGGGAACCATGAACACTGAAGCTTTCTTT CASSVGGTMNTEAFF
TRBJ2-7 TRBD1 TRBV20-1 . TGCAGTGCGAGTGACAGGGTCGCATCCTACGAGCAGTACTTC CSASDRVASYEQYF
TRBJ1-2 . TRBV9 . TGTGCCAGCAGCGTAGGACCAGCAGGGGCCGCTTATGGCTACACCTTC CASSVGPAGAAYGYTF
TRBJ1-6 . TRBV6-5 once TGTGCCAGCAGTTCCACCAGGGGAACAGCGAATTCACCCCTCCACTTT CASSSTRGTANSPLHF
TRBJ2-2 . TRBV18 . TGTGCCAGCTCCCAGAAAACGAACACCGGGGAGCTGTTTTTT CASSQKTNTGELFF
TRBJ2-7 . TRBV5-1 . TGCGCCAGCAGCTTAGCGGAATCCCCGGAGCAGTACTTC CASSLAESPEQYF
TRBJ1-1 . TRBV27 . TGTGCCAGCAGTTTCCGCCCGAGCTGGGCCACTGAAGCTTTCTTT CASSFRPSWATEAFF
TRBJ1-4 . TRBV20-1 once TGCAGTGCTAGTAGCGGGGAAACTAATGAAAAACTGTTTTTT CSASSGETNEKLFF
TRBJ1-2 . TRBV7-7 . TGCACGGCAGGGCCTTTGAAAGCTAACTATGGCTACACCTTC CTAGPLKANYGYTF
TRBJ2-5 . TRBV27 few TGTGCCAGCAAGAGGGACTACCAAGAGACCCAGTACTTC CASKRDYQETQYF
TRBJ2-5 . TRBV7-6 . TGTGCCAGCAGCTTAGTCCCTGAGACCCAGTACTTC CASSLVPETQYF
TRBJ1-1 . TRBV19 . TGTGCCAGTAGTATTAATACAGGCCTGGGTGCTTTCTTT CASSINTGLGAFF
TRBJ2-5 . TRBV4-1 few TGCGCCAGCAGCCAAGTGGGGACGGGAGAAGAGACCCAGTACTTC CASSQVGTGEETQYF